These T cell receptor beta chains were read from a single sample in a study of blood T cell repertoires in COVID-19. Clones were sequenced by immunoSEQ multiplex PCR, and TCRdb holds only the in-frame ones, with some missing. The data show around 310,000 clones, 90% seen once. Sequenced input: peripheral blood. The receptors originated from a woman aged 40 to 50 with COVID-19, enrolled during active disease. The CDR3 runs from the conserved cysteine through the conserved F or W. The D gene is left open where the match is weak. A row's size may be missing; if present it is once, few, many or a size class.

DNA	CDR3	V	size	J	D
TGTGCCAGCAGTTTATCCGGCAGGGCGAACCAGCCCCAGCATTTT	CASSLSGRANQPQHF	TRBV27	-	TRBJ1-5	-
TGTGCCAGCAGCTTGGGGACAGGGGTAGCAACTAATGAAAAACTGTTTTTT	CASSLGTGVATNEKLFF	TRBV7-6	-	TRBJ1-4	TRBD1
TGCAGCGTTGTTCGCACTCCTAGCACAGATACGCAGTATTTT	CSVVRTPSTDTQYF	TRBV29-1	-	TRBJ2-3	-
TGTGCCAGTAGTATAGATCGAACACGAAGCTCCTACGAGCAGTACTTC	CASSIDRTRSSYEQYF	TRBV19	-	TRBJ2-7	-
TGTGCCGTTGGCAGGCTAAACTACGAGCAGTACTTC	CAVGRLNYEQYF	TRBV28	few	TRBJ2-7	-
TGCGCCAGCAGTTCCGCGCGGGGCCCTTCTAATGAAAAACTGTTTTTT	CASSSARGPSNEKLFF	TRBV5-1	-	TRBJ1-4	-
TGCAGCGTTGAACAGAACTATGGCTACACCTTC	CSVEQNYGYTF	TRBV29-1	-	TRBJ1-2	-
TGTGCCAGCAGTCGGACAGGGGTTGGCACCGGGGAGCTGTTTTTT	CASSRTGVGTGELFF	TRBV6-5	-	TRBJ2-2	TRBD1
TGTGCCAGCAGCTCAGGGAGGATTTCGGGACAGCCCCAGCATTTT	CASSSGRISGQPQHF	TRBV7-2	-	TRBJ1-5	-
TGTGCCAGCAGTCCAACAGGGCATCAGCCCCAGCATTTT	CASSPTGHQPQHF	TRBV6-2/TRBV6-3	-	TRBJ1-5	-
TGTGCCAGCAGTTTAGGAGGCCAGCCCCAGCATTTT	CASSLGGQPQHF	TRBV28	once	TRBJ1-5	-
TGTGCCAGCAGCTCCGGGACTAGCACAACATCCAAGTCGGCCCAGTACTTC	CASSSGTSTTSKSAQYF	TRBV5-4	-	TRBJ2-5	TRBD2
TGTGCCAGCAGCTTAATCGGGGGTGGCAACACCATATATTTT	CASSLIGGGNTIYF	TRBV7-3	-	TRBJ1-3	-
TGTGCCAGCTTTCGCCGGTGGGGACAGAACTACGAGCAGTACTTC	CASFRRWGQNYEQYF	TRBV7-8	-	TRBJ2-7	TRBD1
TGTGCCAGCAGCTTAGAGGGAGGGAATTCACCCCTCCACTTT	CASSLEGGNSPLHF	TRBV7-9	-	TRBJ1-6	-
TGTGCCAGCAGCGTCCGACAGGAAGGGAATAACTATGGCTACACCTTC	CASSVRQEGNNYGYTF	TRBV9	-	TRBJ1-2	-
TGTGCCAGCAGTCTTAACCGGGACAGGGTGGGTTTAGGCTACACCTTC	CASSLNRDRVGLGYTF	TRBV28	-	TRBJ1-2	TRBD1
TGCGCCAGCAGCCACGGAGGGACCTACAATGAGCAGTTCTTC	CASSHGGTYNEQFF	TRBV4-1	-	TRBJ2-1	-
TGCGCCAGCAGTACAGGGGGGTTGGATGGCTACACCTTC	CASSTGGLDGYTF	TRBV5-1	-	TRBJ1-2	TRBD1
TGTGCCAGCAGTGCCACTAGCGGGGGGGCCGTTTACGAGCAGTACTTC	CASSATSGGAVYEQYF	TRBV6-1	-	TRBJ2-7	TRBD2
TGCAGCGTTGGGCAGGGGGCGCTTTACACTGAAGCTTTCTTT	CSVGQGALYTEAFF	TRBV29-1	-	TRBJ1-1	TRBD1
TGTGCCTGGGCGGGGGGGTCCTACGAGCAGTACTTC	CAWAGGSYEQYF	TRBV30	-	TRBJ2-7	TRBD2
TGTGCCAGCAGTACTAGGACAGTTAATGAAAAACTGTTTTTT	CASSTRTVNEKLFF	TRBV27	-	TRBJ1-4	-
TGTGCCAGCAGCTTACCGGGAGCTAATGAAAAACTGTTTTTT	CASSLPGANEKLFF	TRBV28	-	TRBJ1-4	-
TGTGCCAGCAGCTTAGACCCCTCGGGACAGGGAGCTTCAGAGACCCAGTACTTC	CASSLDPSGQGASETQYF	TRBV7-2	-	TRBJ2-5	TRBD1
TGCAGCGTTGTGGCAGGGGACTACGAGCAGTACTTC	CSVVAGDYEQYF	TRBV29-1	-	TRBJ2-7	-
TGTGCCAGCAGGGGACAAGTCTATGGCTACACCTTC	CASRGQVYGYTF	TRBV12-3/TRBV12-4	-	TRBJ1-2	-
TGTGCCAGCAGCCCCCAAGGGGTTAATGAGCAGTTCTTC	CASSPQGVNEQFF	TRBV14	-	TRBJ2-1	-
TGTGCCAGCAGCCTTTCCGGACAGGTTCAAGAGACCCAGTACTTC	CASSLSGQVQETQYF	TRBV7-9	-	TRBJ2-5	TRBD1
TGCAGCGTTGTCCCGGGACAGGGCACCCAAGAGACCCAGTACTTC	CSVVPGQGTQETQYF	TRBV29-1	-	TRBJ2-5	TRBD1
TGTGCCAGCAGTGGGGGAAACAGGGGTCCAAGGAATGGCTACACCTTC	CASSGGNRGPRNGYTF	TRBV28	-	TRBJ1-2	TRBD1
TGTGCCAGCGGACGCGGGTCTAATGAAAAACTGTTTTTT	CASGRGSNEKLFF	TRBV7-2	-	TRBJ1-4	-
TGTGCCAGCAGTTACTCGGCTCGTGCCAGCACTGAAGCTTTCTTT	CASSYSARASTEAFF	TRBV6-2/TRBV6-3	-	TRBJ1-1	-
TGTGCCAGCAGTTACTCTCCCAGGAACAACTATGGCTACACCTTC	CASSYSPRNNYGYTF	TRBV6-5	-	TRBJ1-2	-
TGTGCCAGCTCACCACTCAACAGGGGTGACCTTGATACGCAGTATTTT	CASSPLNRGDLDTQYF	TRBV18	-	TRBJ2-3	TRBD1
TGCAGCGTGTTTAGCGGGACGCACTCCTACGAGCAGTACTTC	CSVFSGTHSYEQYF	TRBV29-1	once	TRBJ2-7	TRBD2
TGTGCCAGCAGTTTGTCAGGGAATTCACCCCTCCACTTT	CASSLSGNSPLHF	TRBV12-3/TRBV12-4	-	TRBJ1-6	-
TGTGCCAGCTCGACCCAAACAGGAAGTAAAGAGGAGCTGTTTTTT	CASSTQTGSKEELFF	TRBV28	-	TRBJ2-2	-
TGTGCCTGGAGTCCACAGGGAGTACAGGGTCAGCCCCAGCATTTT	CAWSPQGVQGQPQHF	TRBV30	once	TRBJ1-5	-
TGTGCCAGCAGCTTGGCCGTACTAGGGCGGAGCTCCTACGAGCAGTACTTC	CASSLAVLGRSSYEQYF	TRBV5-8	-	TRBJ2-7	-
TGTGCCAGCAGACCCGACAGGCCCCATGAGCAGTTCTTC	CASRPDRPHEQFF	TRBV12-3/TRBV12-4	once	TRBJ2-1	-
TGTGCCAGCTCACCAGACATGAACACTGAAGCTTTCTTT	CASSPDMNTEAFF	TRBV18	-	TRBJ1-1	-
TGTGCCAGCAGCCCCGGCCCTAATGGAGGAGAGACCCAGTACTTC	CASSPGPNGGETQYF	TRBV5-6	-	TRBJ2-5	-